Listed below are T cell receptor beta chains from one sample, sequenced in a study of control samples from healthy donors and cancer patients. Produced via immunoSEQ multiplex PCR; TCRdb's table is partial and in-frame only. The sample lists fewer than 500,000 clones; 90% were seen once. The specimen was PBMCs. These receptors all come from a man in his forties with head and neck cancer. Both conserved end residues are part of each CDR3. The D gene is left open where the match is weak. Not all rows give a size; the values are once, few, many and, for expanded clones, a class.

v_gene	j_gene	d_gene	abundance	CDR3nt	CDR3aa
TRBV27	TRBJ2-5	NA	NA	TGTGCCAGCAGCCGGGTAGGTTTGGTGCAGGAGACCCAGTACTTC	CASSRVGLVQETQYF
TRBV28	TRBJ1-1	NA	NA	NA	CASTNWGQGSHF
TRBV27	TRBJ1-1	TRBD1	NA	TGTGCCAGCAGTTTTCAAGGGGGCCGGAACACTGAAGCTTTCTTT	CASSFQGGRNTEAFF
TRBV9	TRBJ1-2	NA	NA	TGTGCCAGCAGCGTAGTGGGGTTGAGTGACTATGGCTACACCTTC	CASSVVGLSDYGYTF
TRBV27	TRBJ2-2	NA	NA	TGTGCCAGCAGTCGAATGGGGACTGCCCCCGGGGAGCTGTTTTTT	CASSRMGTAPGELFF
TRBV19	TRBJ2-2	NA	NA	TGTGCCAGTAGTTCAGAGGACACCGGGGAGCTGTTTTTT	CASSSEDTGELFF
TRBV24-1	TRBJ2-3	NA	NA	TGTGCCACCAGGACGGAGGGTAGCACAGATACGCAGTATTTT	CATRTEGSTDTQYF
TRBV2	TRBJ2-5	TRBD1	NA	TGTGCCAGCAGCGGACAGGGTTTCGAGACCCAGTACTTC	CASSGQGFETQYF
TRBV5-1	TRBJ2-5	NA	NA	TGCGCCAGCAGCTTGGAAGCGGGAGAGACCCAGTACTTC	CASSLEAGETQYF
TRBV30	TRBJ1-6	NA	once	TGTGCCTGGAGCGGGGGGATTAATTCACCCCTCCACTTT	CAWSGGINSPLHF
TRBV6-5	TRBJ2-7	TRBD1	NA	TGTGCCAGCAGTTACATCGGCAGGGGGACCTACGAGCAGTACTTC	CASSYIGRGTYEQYF
TRBV25-1	TRBJ1-1	NA	NA	TGTGCCAGCAGTGAGACCCCTAACACTGAAGCTTTCTTT	CASSETPNTEAFF
TRBV7-7	TRBJ2-5	NA	NA	TGTGCTAGCAGCCTGACAGTTCCAGAGACCCAGTACTTC	CASSLTVPETQYF
TRBV19	TRBJ1-1	NA	NA	TGTGCCAGTAACCTTCAGAGGTCGGGCACTGAAGCTTTCTTT	CASNLQRSGTEAFF
TRBV9	TRBJ2-1	NA	NA	TGTGCCAGCAGCGCCGAGGGGGGAGATGAGCAGTTCTTC	CASSAEGGDEQFF
TRBV9	TRBJ2-5	NA	NA	TGTGCCAGCAGCGTAGGGGCCCCCGGCAGGGCCCAAGAGACCCAGTACTTC	CASSVGAPGRAQETQYF
TRBV7-8	TRBJ1-5	NA	few	TGTGCCAGCAGCGGACTGGGCAATCAGCCCCAGCATTTT	CASSGLGNQPQHF
TRBV6-5	TRBJ1-1	NA	NA	TGTGCCAGCAGTTACTCAGGGGGATTGGGCACTGAAGCTTTCTTT	CASSYSGGLGTEAFF
TRBV7-7	TRBJ2-2	NA	NA	TGTGCTAGCAGCCCGGACAGTTTCACCGGGGAGCTGTTTTTT	CASSPDSFTGELFF
TRBV7-8	TRBJ2-3	NA	NA	TGTGCCAGCAGCCCACGTCCAGTGGGGGGAGATACGCAGTATTTT	CASSPRPVGGDTQYF
TRBV11-1	TRBJ2-7	NA	NA	TGTGCCAGCAGCGCCGGGACTTCCCTCTCCTACGAGCAGTACTTC	CASSAGTSLSYEQYF
TRBV19	TRBJ1-1	NA	NA	TGTGCCAGTAGACCCGCGGCGGATAGTGCTGAAGCTTTCTTT	CASRPAADSAEAFF
TRBV7-3	TRBJ2-1	NA	NA	TGTGCCAGCAGCCCAGCCGGGGGGCCCTACAATGAGCAGTTCTTC	CASSPAGGPYNEQFF
TRBV19	TRBJ2-5	NA	NA	TGTGCCAGTAGTATAGACCCCCCATCGACAGGTAGAGAGACCCAGTACTTC	CASSIDPPSTGRETQYF
TRBV4-1	TRBJ2-4	NA	NA	TGCGCCAGCAGCCCCGGGGTGAGGGAAAACATTCAGTACTTC	CASSPGVRENIQYF
TRBV9	TRBJ1-6	NA	NA	TGTGCCAGCAGCGTAGCCGCCCTCGGGGGCTATAATTCACCCCTCCACTTT	CASSVAALGGYNSPLHF
TRBV28	TRBJ1-3	NA	NA	TGTGCCAGCAGCTCTCCTAGTTGGTCGGGCCCTGGAAACACCATATATTTT	CASSSPSWSGPGNTIYF
TRBV28	TRBJ2-7	NA	NA	TGTGCCAGCACTGTACAGGCGAGCTCCTACGAGCAGTACTTC	CASTVQASSYEQYF
TRBV27	TRBJ2-7	NA	NA	TGTGCCAGCAGTCATGGACAGACTGATTACTACGAGCAGTACTTC	CASSHGQTDYYEQYF
TRBV13	TRBJ2-5	TRBD2	NA	TGTGCCAGCAGCCGACTAGCGGGGCAAGAGACCCAGTACTTC	CASSRLAGQETQYF
TRBV9	TRBJ2-5	TRBD2	NA	TGTGCCAGCAGCGTAGTTGGCGGGGGGCGGGGTCAAGAGACCCAGTACTTC	CASSVVGGGRGQETQYF
TRBV6-4	TRBJ1-1	NA	NA	TGTGCCAGCAGTGAAGGGGTCCGCTCAAGAGCTTTCTTT	CASSEGVRSRAFF
TRBV4-1	TRBJ1-5	NA	NA	TGCGCCAGCAGCCAAGATGGGCAGGGGTTTCAGCCCCAGCATTTT	CASSQDGQGFQPQHF